This T cell receptor beta chain was recorded in a study of cytomegalovirus exposure and HLA in healthy donors. Regarding the study as a whole: A later look showed TCR association rates differing by HLA locus, highest for DRB1 and lowest for HLA-C.

The sample holds one count of this clone. No antigen is known for it. The sample holds other DNA sequences that translate to the same CDR3. Germline CDR1 is SGHRS and CDR2 is YFSETQ. V lost 5 bases and J lost 2; bases outside the gene matches: 2. The CDR3 spans 13 residues. Amplification used 60 Vbeta primers and 13 Jbeta primers. In the study's own analysis: Counted up in a later analysis, unique TCR beta chains came to some 80 million, with about 9.9 million shared. Data came from immunoSEQ multiplex PCR; TCRdb stores just in-frame clones and leaves some out. The DNA gave D and trimming, while V, J and clone size come from that table. The table lists roughly 200,000 clones, about 77% of them singletons, with roughly 2% in the top ten.

The TCR sequence derives from a woman under 40 in good health and CMV-seropositive. V usage is TRBV5-1 and J usage is TRBJ2-3; TRBD1 matches 7 bases. Material: PBMCs. The CDR3 reads CASRTGATDTQYF. The DNA of the CDR3 is TGCGCCAGCAGAACAGGGGCCACAGATACGCAGTATTTT.